A selection of T cell receptor beta chains follows, all from one sample in a study of molecular identifiers for immune sequencing clone quantification. TCRdb processed the PCR reads anew with MiXCR; each CDR3 protein has one entry. Here the sample spans about 12,000 distinct CDR3 sequences, 15% to 20% being singletons. The sample consisted of naive CD8+ T cells from blood, with Jurkat cell RNA spiked in. These receptors all come from a human donor in good health. Some libraries in this study had Jurkat cell RNA spiked in. The CDR3 runs from the conserved cysteine through the conserved F or W. A D gene is named only where the DNA matches it firmly. Where a row states a size, it is once, few, many or the class of an expanded clone; other rows omit it.

V gene	clone size	D gene	CDR3 length	J gene	CDR3 DNA	CDR3 protein
TRBV27	many	.	16	TRBJ1-5	TGTGCCAGCAGTTTATCAGCCTGGTGGAGCAATCAGCCCCAGCATTTT	CASSLSAWWSNQPQHF
TRBV5-4	.	TRBD1	15	TRBJ2-3	TGTGCCAGCAGCTTGGGACAGGGTGGGCCAGATACGCAGTATTTT	CASSLGQGGPDTQYF
TRBV6-2/TRBV6-3	.	.	15	TRBJ2-3	TGCGCCAGCGGCCCGTCGGCGGGACTTTCGGATACGCAGTATTTT	CASGPSAGLSDTQYF
TRBV27	many	.	12	TRBJ1-5	TGTGCCAGTTCAAATAGCAATCAGCCCCAGCATTTT	CASSNSNQPQHF
TRBV28	medium-sized	TRBD1	16	TRBJ2-2	TGTGCCAGCAGTTTAGTTGGGACAGGGGTCACCGGGGAGCTGTTTTTT	CASSLVGTGVTGELFF
TRBV28	many	.	15	TRBJ2-5	TGTGCCAGCAGTTTTCTAGCGAACGACCAAGAGACCCAGTACTTC	CASSFLANDQETQYF
TRBV28	medium-sized	TRBD2	22	TRBJ2-3	TGTGCCAGCAGTTTATTCCAGGGACAGGGAGAGGGACTAGCGGGAGTTACAGATACGCAGTATTTT	CASSLFQGQGEGLAGVTDTQYF
TRBV11-3	medium-sized	.	13	TRBJ2-1	TGTGCCAGCAGCTTGGCCACTTGGGGTGAGCAGTTCTTC	CASSLATWGEQFF
TRBV9	.	TRBD2	14	TRBJ2-7	TGTGCCAGCAGCGTAACAGCGGGGGACTACGAGCAGTACTTC	CASSVTAGDYEQYF
TRBV29-1	.	TRBD1	20	TRBJ1-3	TGCAGCGTTGACTGCCCAGGACAGGGGGAGTTTTGCCTCCCTGGAAATACCATATATTTT	CSVDCPGQGEFCLPGNTIYF
TRBV7-9	many	.	15	TRBJ2-1	TGTGCCAGCAGCTTAGCGGGAGGAACCTACAATGAGCAGTTCTTC	CASSLAGGTYNEQFF
TRBV2	.	TRBD1	16	TRBJ1-2	TGTGCCAGCAGTGAATGGAAGGGGGCCGCGGGCTATGGCTACACCTTC	CASSEWKGAAGYGYTF
TRBV29-1	medium-sized	TRBD2	16	TRBJ2-3	TGCAGCGTTTCTCCGGGACTAGCGGGAAGCACAGATACGCAGTATTTT	CSVSPGLAGSTDTQYF
TRBV27	medium-sized	.	12	TRBJ2-7	TGTGCCGCAGGGTACGCTTCCTACGAGCAGTACTTC	CAAGYASYEQYF
TRBV27	many	.	15	TRBJ1-5	TGTGCCAGCAGTTTTGCAGTAGATAGCAATCAGCCCCAGCATTTT	CASSFAVDSNQPQHF
TRBV20-1	few	TRBD2	17	TRBJ2-1	TGCAGTGCTAGAGATCCAACTAGCGAGACACTTTGGGTTGAGCAGTTCTTC	CSARDPTSETLWVEQFF
TRBV20-1	medium-sized	TRBD2	16	TRBJ2-3	TGCAGTGCTAGTAAAGCTCTAGCGGGAGGCCCAGATACGCAGTATTTT	CSASKALAGGPDTQYF
TRBV5-4	many	.	15	TRBJ2-6	TGTGCCAGCAGCCGCCCGGGCTCTGGGGCCAACGTCCTGACTTTC	CASSRPGSGANVLTF
TRBV18	many	.	15	TRBJ2-3	TGTGCCAGCTCACCGGAGGACACAGGCACAGATACGCAGTATTTT	CASSPEDTGTDTQYF
TRBV5-5	many	.	14	TRBJ2-7	TGTGCCAGCAGCTTGGGGCTTACCTACTACGAGCAGTACTTC	CASSLGLTYYEQYF
TRBV3-1	many	.	13	TRBJ2-7	TGTGCCAGCAGCCTCCGGTTACACTTCGAGCAGTACTTC	CASSLRLHFEQYF
TRBV28	medium-sized	TRBD2	15	TRBJ2-7	TGTGCCAGCAGCCTAGCGGCCGCCAGCTCCTACGAGCAGTACTTC	CASSLAAASSYEQYF
TRBV25-1	many	.	12	TRBJ1-1	TGTGCCAGCTGGGGGAATCCCAAGGAGGCTTTCTTT	CASWGNPKEAFF
TRBV4-2	medium-sized	TRBD2	17	TRBJ2-5	TGTGCCAGCAGCCAGAATCCTAGCGGGAGGGCGGGGTACGCCCAGTACTTC	CASSQNPSGRAGYAQYF
TRBV3-1	medium-sized	.	14	TRBJ2-7	TGTGCCAGCAGCCTGGGAGGCTATGGACTCGAGCAGTACTTC	CASSLGGYGLEQYF
TRBV7-8	medium-sized	.	17	TRBJ2-1	TGTGCCAGCAGCGAGGGTGCTCCAGGGGCTGATTACAATGAGCAGTTCTTC	CASSEGAPGADYNEQFF